The 15 T cell receptor beta chains below were found in one sample sequenced in a study of OX40 agonist ivuxolimab in advanced cancers. Here immunoSEQ multiplex PCR was the method, and the copy in TCRdb shows in-frame clones only, minus some. The profile shows 25,000 to 30,000 clones, more than 75% of them singletons. Sequences were derived from CD4+ or CD8+ T cells sorted from blood, sampled in a trial of the OX40 agonist ivuxolimab. The receptors shown here come from an adult with an advanced solid tumor such as melanoma, head and neck, liver or kidney cancer.

The CDR3 DNA is TGCAGCGTTGACGAACAGGGGTTGGAAGATACGCAGTATTTT. This sequence encodes CSVDEQGLEDTQYF. The J gene is TRBJ2-3, the V gene TRBV29-1, with 7 bases that match TRBD1. The CDR3 has 14 amino acids. CDR1 is SQVTM, CDR2 ANQGSEA, per germline. The V and J ends lost 3 bases and 5 bases, in that order; junction bases with no gene match: 8.

The chain recombines TRBV9 with TRBJ2-1; tentative D call: TRBD1 (5 bases). Germline V gives CDR1 SGDLS, CDR2 YYNGEE. The CDR3 is 15 amino acids. V was pared by 4 bases and J by 2 bases, with 13 bases between. CDR3 DNA sequence: TGTGCCAGCAGCCCGCGGAAGGGGACCTACAATGAGCAGTTCTTC. Encoded protein: CASSPRKGTYNEQFF.

CDR3 nucleotide sequence: TGTGCCAGCAGGTCCGGAGGAGGAACCACAGATACGCAGTATTTT. Translating it yields CASRSGGGTTDTQYF. The chain is built from TRBV7-9 and TRBJ2-3; weak D call: TRBD2 (5 bases). Germline CDR1 and CDR2: SEHNR and FQNEAQ (reference sequence). The CDR3 runs to 15 residues. The V gene lost 6 bases and the J gene lost 2 bases, with 15 bases spanning the gap.

The genes are TRBV2 and TRBJ2-6, with D perhaps matching TRBD1 (5 bases). Germline V gives CDR1 SNHLY, CDR2 FYNNEI. V gave up 4 bases and J gave up 4 bases, with 11 bases separating them. The length of the CDR3 is 15 residues. CDR3 loop: CASSGGPPGANVLTF. DNA of the CDR3: TGTGCCAGCAGTGGGGGCCCGCCCGGGGCCAACGTCCTGACTTTC.

The gene calls are TRBV11-2 and TRBJ1-4; D might be TRBD1 (6 bases). The CDR3 has 14 residues. The V end was cut by 7 bases, the J end by 8 bases, with 17 bases between. The germline CDR1 and CDR2 sequences are SGHAT and FQNNGV. The CDR3 DNA is TGTGCCAGCACCCAGGGGTATGGAGCCGAAAAACTGTTTTTT. It encodes CASTQGYGAEKLFF.

The rearrangement joins TRBV28 to TRBJ1-1; a possible D gene is TRBD1 (6 bases). CDR3 length: 16 residues. Deletions cut 10 bases from V and 5 bases from J, with 26 bases between. Germline loops: CDR1 MDHEN, CDR2 SYDVKM. CDR3 nucleotide sequence: TGTGCCACCGTCTGGGGGGGGGCGGAGGTAGGAACTGAAGCTTTCTTT. This sequence encodes CATVWGGAEVGTEAFF.

The gene calls are TRBV11-3 and TRBJ2-5, with D perhaps TRBD2 (6 bases). Trimming removed 0 bases from V and 5 bases from J, with 13 bases in between. The CDR3 runs to 15 residues. CDR1 and CDR2 (germline): SGHNT, YENEEA. CDR3 nucleotides: TGTGCCAGCAGCTTAGATCGGGGGACCGGGGAGACCCAGTACTTC. Its translation is CASSLDRGTGETQYF. The whole variable domain, filled in from reference TRBV11-3 and TRBJ2-5, reads EAGVVQSPRYKIIEKKQPVAFWCNPISGHNTLYWYLQNLGQGPELLIRYENEEAVDDSQLPKDRFSAERLKGVDSTLKIQPAELGDSAVYLCASSLDRGTGETQYFGPGTRLLVL.

This CDR3 reads CASRTDRHAVKTEAFF. The CDR3 nucleotides are TGTGCCAGCAGGACTGACCGACATGCGGTTAAGACTGAAGCTTTCTTT. The chain combines TRBV7-9 with TRBJ1-1; no definite D call. Germline CDR1 is SEHNR and CDR2 is FQNEAQ (reference sequence). The CDR3 sequence is 16 residues long. Trimming shortened V by 6 bases and J by 5 bases, and 22 bases separated the two germline ends.

The gene calls are TRBV7-9 and TRBJ2-7; 12 nucleotides align to TRBD2. Germline V gene lookup returns CDR1 SEHNR and CDR2 FQNEAQ (reference sequence). V lost 5 bases, J lost 2 bases, and 4 bases stayed unmatched. The CDR3 extends over 15 amino acids. CDR3 in amino acids: CASSPSSGRAYEQYF. The CDR3 region has the DNA TGTGCCAGCAGCCCCTCTAGCGGGAGGGCCTACGAGCAGTACTTC.

The V gene is TRBV5-1, the J gene TRBJ2-5; perhaps D is TRBD1 or TRBD2 (5 bases each). CDR3 length: 11 residues. Trimming left V 4 bases short and J 11 bases short, with 12 bases between. Per the germline V gene, CDR1 is SGHRS and CDR2 is YFSETQ. The CDR3 protein is CASSGAGEQYF. The CDR3, as DNA: TGCGCCAGCAGCGGGGCCGGGGAGCAGTACTTC.

The genes are TRBV7-9 and TRBJ2-5; 7 nucleotides match TRBD1. The DNA end is a closer match to TRBJ2-7, so the J assignment may be wrong. There are 14 residues in the CDR3. Germline loops: CDR1 SEHNR, CDR2 FQNEAQ (reference sequence). The DNA of the CDR3 is TGTGCCAGCACCCCCCGGGACAGCCCCTACGAGCAGTACTTC. Its translation: CASTPRDSPYEQYF.

For this clone: Other DNA sequences in the sample encode the same CDR3. The genes are TRBV14 and TRBJ2-2; D may correspond to TRBD1 or TRBD2 (5 bases each). The V end was cut by 6 bases, the J end by 6 bases, with 20 bases between. The CDR3 runs 16 residues. Germline CDR1 SGHDN, CDR2 FVKESK. For the CDR3, the DNA is TGTGCCAGCAGTACCGGGACCGGGATTTGGTCCGGGGAGCTGTTTTTT. Its translation is CASSTGTGIWSGELFF.

This clone was seen more than once but under ten times. The rearrangement links TRBV9 to TRBJ2-3; tentatively, D is TRBD2 (6 bases). This CDR3 comprises 15 residues. Trimming shortened V by 2 bases and J by 0 bases, and 10 bases separated the two germline ends. The germline V gene has CDR1 SGDLS and CDR2 YYNGEE. CDR3 loop: CASSVSGTSTDTQYF. The CDR3 DNA follows: TGTGCCAGCAGCGTTAGCGGTACTAGCACAGATACGCAGTATTTT.

J is TRBJ1-1 and V is TRBV9; 11 bases are shared with TRBD1. This CDR3 contains 19 residues. With V trimmed by 4 bases and J by 1 base, 15 bases remained unmatched. The germline gives CDR1 SGDLS, CDR2 YYNGEE. CDR3 sequence: CASSKPPLRTGGWNTEAFF. CDR3 sequence (DNA): TGTGCCAGCAGCAAGCCGCCCCTCCGGACAGGGGGCTGGAACACTGAAGCTTTCTTT.

Here the CDR3 reads CASSPAGTGHNEQFF. For the CDR3, the DNA is TGTGCCAGCAGCCCAGCCGGGACAGGCCACAATGAGCAGTTCTTC. The V and J genes are TRBV4-2 and TRBJ2-1; 8 bases are a match to TRBD1. V lost 4 bases to trimming and J lost 5 bases; unmatched junction nucleotides: 7. CDR3 length: 15 amino acids. CDR1 LGHNA and CDR2 YNFKEQ come from the germline V gene.